The clone carrying this TCR beta chain is medium-sized (0.01 to 0.1%) in the sample. This entry is derived from a study of blood T cell repertoires in COVID-19. About the study: PBMCs, B-cell-depleted T cells, or T cells provided the cDNA or gDNA that made up the material.

The CDR3 is 17 residues long. J was trimmed by 3 bases and V by 3 bases; bases with no gene match: 13. Germline V gene data show CDR1 as LGHDT and CDR2 as YNNKEL (reference sequence). Per the original data handling: Scientists estimated how many nucleated cells there were by amplifying reference gene primers. TCRdb's table, derived via immunoSEQ multiplex PCR, lists solely in-frame clones and lacks some. The V and J calls and clone size come from that table; D and trimming were worked out from the DNA. The data show 100,000 to 130,000 clones, roughly four fifths seen once. The sequencing sample was made of peripheral blood. The chain links TRBV3-1 (or the pseudogene TRBV3-2) to TRBJ1-1; 7 bases map to TRBD1. The sequence came from a woman in her seventies with acute or convalescent COVID-19. Here the CDR3 DNA reads TGTGCCAGCAGCCAGATACAGGGGAACGCTTGGGACACTGAAGCTTTCTTT. Translation: CASSQIQGNAWDTEAFF.